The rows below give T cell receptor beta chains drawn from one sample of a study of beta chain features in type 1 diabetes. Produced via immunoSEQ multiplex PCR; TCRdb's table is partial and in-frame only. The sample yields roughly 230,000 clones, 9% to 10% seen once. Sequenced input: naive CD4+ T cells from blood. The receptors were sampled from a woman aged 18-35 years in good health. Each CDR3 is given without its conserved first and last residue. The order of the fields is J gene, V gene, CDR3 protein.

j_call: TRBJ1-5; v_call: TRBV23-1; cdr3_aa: ASIQIPEPGQGHQPQH
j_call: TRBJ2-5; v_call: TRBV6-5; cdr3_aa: ASSSAFSGEETQY
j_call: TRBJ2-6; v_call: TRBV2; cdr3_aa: AIDRFLFSGANVLT
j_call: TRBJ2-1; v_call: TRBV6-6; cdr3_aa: ASSLDRTYEQF
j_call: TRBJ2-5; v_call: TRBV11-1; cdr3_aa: ASTGQQKETQY
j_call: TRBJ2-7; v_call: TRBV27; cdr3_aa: ATSPRDTSYEQY
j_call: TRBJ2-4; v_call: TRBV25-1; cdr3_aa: ARLEREGAKNIQY
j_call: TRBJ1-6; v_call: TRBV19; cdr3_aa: ASTPTGRGQGNSPLH
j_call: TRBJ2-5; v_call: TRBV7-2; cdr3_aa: ASSDVPGGGSRETQY
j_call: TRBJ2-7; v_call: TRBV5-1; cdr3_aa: ASSFGHHSYEQY
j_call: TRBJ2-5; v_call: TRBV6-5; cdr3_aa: ASSTTSSGETQY
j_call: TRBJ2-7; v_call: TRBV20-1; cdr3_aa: SAAQGYEQY
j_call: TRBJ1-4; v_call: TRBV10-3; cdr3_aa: ATGLDDNEKLF
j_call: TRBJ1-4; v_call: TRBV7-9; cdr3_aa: ASSPGKGDEKLF
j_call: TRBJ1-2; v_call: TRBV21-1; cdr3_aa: ASSKPRQGGYT
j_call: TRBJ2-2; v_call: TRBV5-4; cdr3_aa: ASSLGGAGGSTGELF
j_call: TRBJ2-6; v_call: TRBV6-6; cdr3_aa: ASSPSRGSGANVLT
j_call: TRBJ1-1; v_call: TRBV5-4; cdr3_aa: ASSPPGGVEDTEAF
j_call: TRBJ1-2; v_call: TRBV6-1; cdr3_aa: ASRAPRRGTSGYT
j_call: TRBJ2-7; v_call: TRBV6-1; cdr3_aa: ASRGTSLYEQY
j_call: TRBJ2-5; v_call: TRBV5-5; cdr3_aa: ASRRRGQETQY
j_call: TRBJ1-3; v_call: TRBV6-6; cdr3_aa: ASSLDRGRENTIY
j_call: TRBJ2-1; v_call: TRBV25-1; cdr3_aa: ASSALYRGYNEQF
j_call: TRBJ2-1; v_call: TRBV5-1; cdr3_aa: ASSPQGLSSYNEQF
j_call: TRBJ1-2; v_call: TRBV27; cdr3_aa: ASTGNYGYT
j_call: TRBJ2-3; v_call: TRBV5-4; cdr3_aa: ASSLALANTDTQY
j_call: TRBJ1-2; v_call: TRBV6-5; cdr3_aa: ASSYDRDYGYT
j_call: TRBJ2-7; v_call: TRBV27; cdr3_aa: ASSRQGSYEQY
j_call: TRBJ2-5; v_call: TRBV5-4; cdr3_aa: ASSPTSGGRETQY
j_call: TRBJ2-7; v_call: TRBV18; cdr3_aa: ASSPQSVAGTYEQY
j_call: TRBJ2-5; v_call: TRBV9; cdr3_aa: ASSVESGGKETQY
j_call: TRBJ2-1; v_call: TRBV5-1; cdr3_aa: ASSLASGTYNEQF
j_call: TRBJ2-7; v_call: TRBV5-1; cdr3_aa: ASSEGGGSEEY
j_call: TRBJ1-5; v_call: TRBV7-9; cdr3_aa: ASSLQERQPQH
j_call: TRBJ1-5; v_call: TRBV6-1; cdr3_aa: ASRPTGSHQPQH
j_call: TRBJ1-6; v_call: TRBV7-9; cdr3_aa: ASSFAGGGGSSPLH
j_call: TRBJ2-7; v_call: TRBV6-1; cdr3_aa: ASLRQGLWEQY
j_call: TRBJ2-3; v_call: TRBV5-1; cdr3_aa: ASSLRGTSTDTQY
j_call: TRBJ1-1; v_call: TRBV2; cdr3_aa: ASSLQTGGHTEAF
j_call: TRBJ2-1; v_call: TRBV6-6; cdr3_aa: ASSGGYINNEQF
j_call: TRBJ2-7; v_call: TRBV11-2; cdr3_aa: ASSLESSGRRY
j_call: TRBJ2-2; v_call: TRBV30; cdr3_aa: AWSGGNTGELF
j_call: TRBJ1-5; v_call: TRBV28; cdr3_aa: ASSLFGQPQH
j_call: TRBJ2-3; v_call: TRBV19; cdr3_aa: ASSIGRETDTQY
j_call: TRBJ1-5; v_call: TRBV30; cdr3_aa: AWSPSTLSQNQPQH
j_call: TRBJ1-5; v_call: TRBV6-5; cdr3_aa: ASSFGLGQPQH
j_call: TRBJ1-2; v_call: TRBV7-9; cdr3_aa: ASSRDRDYGYT
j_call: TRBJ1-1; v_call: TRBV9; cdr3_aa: ASSPAWDRPNTEAF
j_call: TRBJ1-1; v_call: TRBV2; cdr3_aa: ASREIRGNPVAF
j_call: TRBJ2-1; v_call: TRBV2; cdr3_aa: ASRGGDEQF
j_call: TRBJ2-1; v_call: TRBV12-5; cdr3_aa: ASGQGQFSYNEQF
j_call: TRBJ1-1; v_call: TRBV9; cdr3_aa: ASSVTGLDTTEAF